The 30 T cell receptor beta chains below were found in one sample sequenced in a study of T cell responses to AZD1222 COVID-19 vaccine (dated by TCRdb to the early 2020s). The meaning of the sample's time point label: about 28 days (+/-7) after the second vaccine dose. The library was made by the immunoSEQ multiplex PCR assay. TCRdb obtained this table from immuneACCESS and retained in-frame rearrangements with V and J assigned. These tables miss some clones; where compared with another copy, unresolved V genes account for less than half of the shortfall, and the remainder is unexplained. Across this sample there are 120,000 or so clones, with around 80% seen only once. Of the sample, about 26% is held by the ten largest clones. The input for sequencing was peripheral blood, taken 28 days after the second AZD1222 dose. The receptors were gathered from an adult who received the AZD1222 COVID-19 vaccine.

The chain is built from TRBV2 and TRBJ1-2; tentative D call: TRBD1 (6 bases). This CDR3 has 12 amino acids. V lost 7 bases, J lost 4 bases, and 10 bases lay in between. Per the germline V gene, CDR1 is SNHLY and CDR2 is FYNNEI. The CDR3 DNA reads as TGTGCCAGCAAGGACAGCGGCTATGGCTACACCTTC. Translated, it gives CASKDSGYGYTF.

V and J are TRBV4-3 and TRBJ1-4; TRBD1 aligns across 9 bases. The CDR3 is made up of 21 amino acids. The germline gives CDR1 LGHNA, CDR2 YSLEER. V gave up 1 base and J gave up 0 bases; unmatched junction bases: 15. The CDR3 reads CASSQVSAGQGNTATNEKLFF. The CDR3 nucleotides read TGCGCCAGCAGCCAAGTTTCGGCGGGACAGGGCAATACAGCAACTAATGAAAAACTGTTTTTT.

The V gene is TRBV20-1, the J gene TRBJ1-6; no firm D call. Germline CDR1 and CDR2: DFQATT and SNEGSKA (reference sequence). V lost 3 bases and J 7 bases, leaving 7 bases between the germline ends. This CDR3 is 12 amino acids long. The CDR3 DNA reads TGCAGTGCTAGTTCGGGGAATTCACCCCTCCACTTT. Translating gives CSASSGNSPLHF.

This clone appeared once. The chain couples TRBV24-1 to TRBJ1-4; unclear D gene. The CDR3 length is 15 residues. Germline V lookup: CDR1 KGHDR, CDR2 SFDVKD. Trimming took off 3 bases at V and 4 bases at J, with 11 bases between the two ends. The CDR3, as DNA: TGTGCCACCAGTGATCGGACCTCGGGTAATGAAAAACTGTTTTTT. Translated: CATSDRTSGNEKLFF.

The CDR3 is CSAGAAEQFF. Here the CDR3 DNA reads TGCAGTGCAGGTGCGGCCGAGCAGTTCTTC. This chain uses TRBV20-1 with TRBJ2-1; no definite D call. Germline V gene lookup returns CDR1 DFQATT and CDR2 SNEGSKA (reference sequence). The CDR3 runs to 10 residues. Trimming shortened V by 6 bases and J by 10 bases, and 10 bases separated the two germline ends.

This chain joins TRBV5-1 and TRBJ1-5, with D maybe TRBD1 (5 bases). In germline, CDR1 is SGHRS, CDR2 YFSETQ. CDR3 length: 15 amino acids. V shed 0 bases and J shed 4 bases, with 11 bases lying between them. CDR3 residues: CASSLEGAGNQPQHF. In DNA form, the CDR3 reads TGCGCCAGCAGCTTGGAAGGGGCGGGAAATCAGCCCCAGCATTTT.

The gene calls are TRBV30 and TRBJ1-3; D is uncertain. CDR1 is GTSNPN and CDR2 is SVGIG in the germline V gene (reference sequence). V lost 3 bases and J 13 bases, leaving 19 bases between the germline ends. CDR3 length: 13 amino acids. The CDR3 loop is CAWSSRKGIYIYF. DNA for the CDR3: TGTGCCTGGAGCAGTCGAAAGGGAATTTATATATATTTT.

The gene calls are TRBV6-5 and TRBJ1-5; perhaps TRBD1 as D (6 bases). Trimming cost V 6 bases and J 4 bases, with 16 bases left between them. This CDR3 has 15 residues. Germline V gene data show CDR1 as MNHEY and CDR2 as SVGAGI. The CDR3 bases are TGTGCCAGCAGCTACCCAGGGCAGGGGAATCAGCCCCAGCATTTT. Translating gives CASSYPGQGNQPQHF.

This clone was recorded a few times. The chain recombines TRBV11-3 with TRBJ1-6; perhaps TRBD1 as D (5 bases). V was pared by 2 bases and J by 8 bases, with 13 bases between. Germline V CDR1 and CDR2: SGHNT, YENEEA. This CDR3 spans 15 amino acids. The DNA for the CDR3 is TGTGCCAGCAGCTTAACCCACTCCAGGGATTCACCCCTCCACTTT. Translated, it gives CASSLTHSRDSPLHF.

This chain joins TRBV5-1 and TRBJ1-6; D might be TRBD1 (5 bases). Germline CDR1 and CDR2: SGHRS and YFSETQ. This CDR3 has 12 amino acids. V was cut by 4 bases and J by 14 bases, with 13 bases left in between. The CDR3 loop reads CASSIDRGSLHF. The CDR3 nucleotides are TGCGCCAGCAGCATAGACAGAGGATCCCTCCACTTT.

This clone was counted once. The chain recombines TRBV3-1 (or the pseudogene TRBV3-2) with TRBJ2-5; D may be TRBD1 (6 bases). The CDR3 loop spans 16 amino acids. The germline V gene encodes CDR1 LGHDT and CDR2 YNNKEL (reference sequence). V was trimmed by 1 base and J by 3 bases, leaving 15 bases between them. CDR3 sequence: CASSQGGKTGKETQYF. In DNA, the CDR3 is TGTGCCAGCAGCCAAGGGGGTAAGACAGGAAAAGAGACCCAGTACTTC.

The CDR3 bases are TGTGCCAGCTCCCGGGACAGGGATTCACCCCTCCACTTT. Its protein product is CASSRDRDSPLHF. The V and J genes are TRBV13 and TRBJ1-6; TRBD1 agrees at 9 bases. This CDR3 has 13 residues. Germline assignment: CDR1 PRHDT and CDR2 FYEKMQ (reference sequence). The ends lost 8 bases at V and 8 bases at J; junction bases unmatched: 4.

V gene TRBV7-2 combines with J gene TRBJ2-7; 9 bases are a match to TRBD2. Germline V gene data show CDR1 as SGHTA and CDR2 as FQGNSA. The CDR3 is 13 residues long. The J segment lost 7 bases and the V segment lost 6 bases, leaving 7 bases of the junction unmatched. The CDR3 protein is CASRLRTSAEQYF. The CDR3 DNA sequence: TGTGCCAGCAGACTTCGGACTAGCGCGGAGCAGTACTTC.

The J gene is TRBJ1-6, the V gene TRBV5-1; 9 nucleotides match TRBD1. Per the germline V gene, CDR1 is SGHRS and CDR2 is YFSETQ. V shed 5 bases and J 5 bases; nucleotides not matched to a gene: 2. This CDR3 spans 14 amino acids. The CDR3 nucleotides are TGCGCCAGCAGACGGGACAGGGATAATTCACCCCTCCACTTT. Encoded protein: CASRRDRDNSPLHF.

The rearrangement uses TRBV5-6 and TRBJ2-3, with 9 nucleotides matching TRBD2. The CDR3 contains 17 residues. With 3 bases clipped from V and 2 bases from J, the junction kept 10 bases outside the gene matches. Germline-derived CDR1 and CDR2 are SGHDT and YYEEEE. CDR3 in amino acids: CASSSPLSGGSTDTQYF. CDR3 bases: TGTGCCAGCAGCTCCCCCCTTAGCGGGGGCTCCACAGATACGCAGTATTTT.

The chain is built from TRBV7-2 and TRBJ1-1; a possible D gene is TRBD1 (6 bases). V was trimmed by 6 bases and J by 0 bases, leaving 11 bases between them. CDR3 length: 14 residues. CDR1 and CDR2 from the germline V gene are SGHTA and FQGNSA. CDR3 loop: CASRKTGLNTEAFF. CDR3 DNA: TGTGCCAGCAGAAAGACAGGTCTGAACACTGAAGCTTTCTTT.

This clone was picked up one time. The chain recombines TRBV21-1 with TRBJ1-6. TRBV21-1 is a pseudogene locus. The CDR3 is made up of 15 amino acids. CDR3 bases: TGTCCCACCCGCCCCCCAGGACCGGGGGGCTCACCCCTCCACTTT. This encodes CPTRPPGPGGSPLHF.

This clone has a handful of counts. The V call is TRBV28, the J call TRBJ2-7; a possible D gene is TRBD2 (6 bases). The CDR3 consists of 16 residues. Trimming removed 4 bases at V and 2 bases at J, with 18 bases between. The germline V gene has CDR1 MDHEN and CDR2 SYDVKM. CDR3 sequence reads: CASSSLGGRSAYEQYF. The CDR3 coding sequence is TGTGCCAGCAGTTCGCTTGGGGGGAGGTCCGCCTACGAGCAGTACTTC.

In this sample, this clone turned up once. The CDR3 reads CASSPRQVSYEQYF. CDR3 nucleotides: TGTGCCAGCTCACCACGCCAGGTCTCCTACGAGCAGTACTTC. The chain couples TRBV18 to TRBJ2-7; no clear D gene. Looked up from germline, CDR1 is KGHSH and CDR2 is LQKENI. The V end lost 1 base, the J end lost 0 bases, and 7 bases lay between the germline ends. The CDR3 contains 14 residues. The variable domain in full, with the rest retrieved from reference TRBV18 and TRBJ2-7, is NAGVMQNPRHLVRRRGQEARLRCSPMKGHSHVYWYRQLPEEGLKFMVYLQKENIIDESGMPKERFSAEFPKEGPSILRIQQVVRGDSAAYFCASSPRQVSYEQYFGPGTRLTVT.

The chain couples TRBV30 to TRBJ2-4; D possibly uses TRBD1 or TRBD2 (5 bases each). V was shortened by 8 bases and J by 6 bases, with 11 bases between the two germline ends. Germline values: CDR1 GTSNPN, CDR2 SVGIG (reference sequence). The length of the CDR3 is 11 residues. CDR3 coding DNA: TGTGCCGGACGGGACCCAAACATTCAGTACTTC. Translating gives CAGRDPNIQYF.

The rearrangement joins TRBV18 to TRBJ2-7; possible D gene TRBD2, 6 bases. V was shortened by 2 bases and J by 2 bases, with 10 bases between the two germline ends. Germline values: CDR1 KGHSH, CDR2 LQKENI. This CDR3 is built from 14 residues. CDR3 in DNA: TGTGCCAGCTCACCATGGGACTCTACCTACGAGCAGTACTTC. Translating gives CASSPWDSTYEQYF. Full variable domain (outside the CDR3, taken from reference TRBV18 and TRBJ2-7): NAGVMQNPRHLVRRRGQEARLRCSPMKGHSHVYWYRQLPEEGLKFMVYLQKENIIDESGMPKERFSAEFPKEGPSILRIQQVVRGDSAAYFCASSPWDSTYEQYFGPGTRLTVT.

This chain uses TRBV30 with TRBJ1-1, with 7 bases identical to TRBD1. This CDR3 has 12 amino acids. Unmatched junction bases numbered 8, after V lost 3 bases and J lost 10 bases. Germline V lookup: CDR1 GTSNPN, CDR2 SVGIG (reference sequence). For the CDR3, the DNA is TGTGCCTGGAGCCTCGGGACAGTGGGAGCTTTCTTT. This codes for CAWSLGTVGAFF.

This chain joins TRBV3-1 (or the pseudogene TRBV3-2) and TRBJ2-4; tentatively, D is TRBD1 (6 bases). Trimming took 3 bases from V and 7 from J, leaving 13 bases between them. The CDR3 extends over 14 amino acids. Germline assignment: CDR1 LGHDT and CDR2 YNNKEL (reference sequence). CDR3 in amino acids: CASSHRERGNIQYF. The CDR3 coding sequence is TGTGCCAGCAGCCACAGGGAAAGGGGGAACATTCAGTACTTC.

V and J are TRBV5-4 and TRBJ2-1, with D possibly matching TRBD2 (8 bases). The germline V gene has CDR1 SGHNT and CDR2 YYREEE (reference sequence). Trimming removed 3 bases from V and 6 bases from J, with 16 bases in between. This CDR3 has 15 amino acids. The CDR3 region is CASSSGGTAANEQFF. CDR3 bases: TGTGCCAGCAGCTCGGGGGGGACAGCGGCCAATGAGCAGTTCTTC.

In regard to this clone: The sample has other DNA sequences that encode this CDR3 too. The CDR3 sequence: CATSRDVNTEAFF. Here the CDR3 DNA reads TGTGCCACCAGCAGAGATGTAAACACTGAAGCTTTCTTT. This chain links TRBV15 with TRBJ1-1; D is ambiguous. This CDR3 region has 13 residues. V was shortened by 0 bases and J by 2 bases, with 4 bases between the two germline ends. Germline V gene data show CDR1 as LNHNV and CDR2 as YYDKDF (reference sequence).

The chain combines TRBV6-1 with TRBJ1-2, with D possibly matching TRBD1 (5 bases). V lost 1 base to trimming and J lost 6 bases, with 12 bases between them. Germline loops: CDR1 MNHNS, CDR2 SASEGT. The CDR3 sequence is 14 residues long. CDR3 DNA: TGTGCCAGCAGTGAAGGTGGCAGGGTTGATGGCTACACCTTC. Translation: CASSEGGRVDGYTF.

The chain recombines TRBV13 with TRBJ2-7; D call uncertain. Germline-derived CDR1 and CDR2 are PRHDT and FYEKMQ (reference sequence). This CDR3 is built from 12 residues. The V end was cut by 5 bases, the J end by 0 bases, with 5 bases between. The chain's CDR3 is CASSQSSYEQYF. The CDR3 bases are TGTGCCAGCAGCCAGAGCTCCTACGAGCAGTACTTC.

V and J are TRBV28 and TRBJ2-7, with a possible D match to TRBD1 (5 bases). Germline CDR1 and CDR2: MDHEN and SYDVKM. This CDR3 is built from 12 residues. V lost 8 bases and J lost 2, with 10 bases in between. CDR3 sequence (DNA): TGTGCCAGCGGGCAGGGCACCTACGAGCAGTACTTC. It yields the protein CASGQGTYEQYF.

This clone was detected once. J is TRBJ2-7 and V is TRBV28, with D possibly TRBD2 on 5 matching bases. The V end lost 5 bases, the J end lost 6 bases, and 17 bases lay between the germline ends. This CDR3 has 14 amino acids. Germline V gene data show CDR1 as MDHEN and CDR2 as SYDVKM. The CDR3, as DNA: TGTGCCAGCAGTCCAGGCGGGCTAGCTAGCGAGCAGTACTTC. This sequence encodes CASSPGGLASEQYF.

The V gene is TRBV7-6, the J gene TRBJ2-1; D might be TRBD1 (5 bases). Trimming removed 4 bases from V and 6 bases from J, with 19 bases in between. The CDR3 spans 16 residues. The V gene's germline CDR1 is SGHVS and CDR2 FNYEAQ. The CDR3 loop reads CASSSPGPRQGNEQFF. The CDR3 DNA reads TGTGCCAGCAGCTCCCCTGGTCCTCGGCAGGGCAATGAGCAGTTCTTC.